This T cell receptor beta chain appears in the sequencing data of a study of blood T cell repertoires in COVID-19. Some clones are missing from TCRdb's copy, which holds only in-frame ones; the method was immunoSEQ multiplex PCR. Among roughly 300,000 clones listed, less than 90% were seen once. The CDR3 spans 16 residues. J lost 2 bases, V lost 4 bases, and 6 bases had no gene match. From germline, CDR1 is SGHRS and CDR2 YFSETQ. Sequences were obtained from PBMCs or T cells enriched from blood (not recorded which). The V and J genes are TRBV5-1 and TRBJ2-1; the match to TRBD1 covers 10 bases. The TCR comes from a woman under 40 who had recovered from COVID-19. The CDR3 coding sequence is TGCGCCAGCAGCGTAGCCGGGACAGGGGCCTACAATGAGCAGTTCTTC. Amino acid sequence: CASSVAGTGAYNEQFF.